These 7 T cell receptor beta chains were sequenced from one sample in a study of PD-1 blockade in classical Hodgkin lymphoma. Produced via immunoSEQ multiplex PCR; TCRdb's table is partial and in-frame only. Of approximately 44,000 clones in the sample, nearly 70% were seen once. Time point here: cycle 4 day 1 (C4D1), after less than 7 weeks of nivolumab. Each patient experienced a relapse that followed autologous stem cell transplantation, and brentuximab vedotin exposure varied. The sample here was peripheral blood mononuclear cells (PBMCs), taken before the fourth cycle of nivolumab. All receptors derive from a human donor with classical Hodgkin lymphoma.

This chain connects TRBV28 to TRBJ2-1; D is unclear. The V gene's germline CDR1 is MDHEN and CDR2 SYDVKM. This CDR3 has 15 amino acids. The V end was cut by 7 bases, the J end by 0 bases, with 13 bases between. CDR3 amino acids: CASNPRAGSYNEQFF. CDR3 DNA: TGTGCCAGCAACCCTCGGGCCGGCTCCTACAATGAGCAGTTCTTC.

The chain joins TRBV9 to TRBJ2-5; tentatively, D is TRBD2 (6 bases). Between the trimmed V and J ends, which lost 0 bases and 5 bases, there was a span of 8 bases. CDR1 and CDR2 (germline): SGDLS, YYNGEE. The CDR3 is 13 amino acids. DNA of the CDR3: TGTGCCAGCAGCGTAGATGGGGGGGAGACCCAGTACTTC. Translating it yields CASSVDGGETQYF.

V and J are TRBV13 and TRBJ2-1; D is unresolved. The length of the CDR3 is 12 residues. The germline V gene encodes CDR1 PRHDT and CDR2 FYEKMQ (reference sequence). V was pared by 1 base and J by 5 bases, with 3 bases between. The CDR3 region has the DNA TGTGCCAGCAGCTTAGAGGACAATGAGCAGTTCTTC. Amino acids: CASSLEDNEQFF.

This clone occurred a few times. CDR3 nucleotides: TGTGCCAGCAGCCCACAGGGTAACTATGGCTACACCTTC. It is translated as CASSPQGNYGYTF. The chain joins TRBV6-5 to TRBJ1-2; D is possibly TRBD1 (6 bases). CDR1 and CDR2 (germline): MNHEY, SVGAGI. The CDR3 covers 13 residues. V was pared by 6 bases and J by 1 base, with 9 bases between.

This clone was counted once. The chain links TRBV2 to TRBJ1-2, with unresolved D. Per germline, CDR1 SNHLY and CDR2 FYNNEI. The CDR3 runs 15 residues. Between the trimmed V and J ends, which lost 0 bases and 5 bases, there was a span of 13 bases. CDR3 in DNA: TGTGCCAGCAGTGAAGCCGATCGGACGGCTTATGGCTACACCTTC. Translation: CASSEADRTAYGYTF.

The rearrangement links TRBV7-8 to TRBJ2-2; no clear D. Germline CDR1 and CDR2: SGHVS and FQNEAQ. The CDR3 sequence is 13 residues long. The V gene lost 10 bases and the J gene lost 1 base, with 10 bases spanning the gap. In DNA form, the CDR3 reads TGTGCCACCTACCCCGTGAACACCGGGGAGCTGTTTTTT. As protein: CATYPVNTGELFF. Using reference TRBV7-8 and TRBJ2-2 for the parts outside the CDR3, the full variable domain is GAGVSQSPRYKVAKRGQDVALRCDPISGHVSLFWYQQALGQGPEFLTYFQNEAQLDKSGLPSDRFFAERPEGSVSTLKIQRTQQEDSAVYLCATYPVNTGELFFGEGSRLTVL.

This chain uses TRBV19 with TRBJ2-4, with TRBD2 as a possible D gene (5 bases). Trimming left V 1 base short and J 7 bases short, with 8 bases between. This CDR3 is built from 13 residues. CDR1 and CDR2 (germline): LNHDA, SQIVND (reference sequence). This CDR3 reads CASSIGERNIQYF. As DNA, the CDR3 is TGTGCCAGTAGTATAGGGGAGCGCAACATTCAGTACTTC.